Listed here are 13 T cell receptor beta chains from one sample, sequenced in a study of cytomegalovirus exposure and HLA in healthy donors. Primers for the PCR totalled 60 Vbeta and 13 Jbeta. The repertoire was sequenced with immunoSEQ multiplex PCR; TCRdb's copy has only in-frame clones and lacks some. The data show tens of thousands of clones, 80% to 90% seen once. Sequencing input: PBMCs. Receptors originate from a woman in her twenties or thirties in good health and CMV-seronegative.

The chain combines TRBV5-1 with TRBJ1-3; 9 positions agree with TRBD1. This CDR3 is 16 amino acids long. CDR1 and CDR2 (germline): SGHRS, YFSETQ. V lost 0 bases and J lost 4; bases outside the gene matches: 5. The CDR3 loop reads CASSLAGTGIGNTIYF. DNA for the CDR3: TGCGCCAGCAGCTTGGCGGGGACAGGGATCGGAAACACCATATATTTT.

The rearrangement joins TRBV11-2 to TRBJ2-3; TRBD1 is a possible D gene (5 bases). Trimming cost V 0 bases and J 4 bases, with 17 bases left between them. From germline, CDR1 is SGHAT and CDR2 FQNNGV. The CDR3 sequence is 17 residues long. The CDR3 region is CASSLDHYSLGPDTQYF. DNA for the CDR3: TGTGCCAGCAGCTTAGATCATTACTCCCTGGGGCCAGATACGCAGTATTTT.

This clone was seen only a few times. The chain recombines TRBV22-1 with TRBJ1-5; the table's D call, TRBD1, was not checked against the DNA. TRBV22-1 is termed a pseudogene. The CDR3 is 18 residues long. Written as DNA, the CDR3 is TGTCCTGGGAGCGCACAGGGTTATCGGGACAGGGGTTGTCAGCCCCAGCATTTT. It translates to CPGSAQGYRDRGCQPQHF.

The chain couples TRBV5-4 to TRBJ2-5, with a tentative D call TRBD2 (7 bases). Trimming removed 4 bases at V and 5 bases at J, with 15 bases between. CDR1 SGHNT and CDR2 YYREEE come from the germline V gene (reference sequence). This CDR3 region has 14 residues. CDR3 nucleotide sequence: TGTGCCAGCAGCGTGGGGGGGCCCTGGGAGACCCAGTACTTC. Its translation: CASSVGGPWETQYF. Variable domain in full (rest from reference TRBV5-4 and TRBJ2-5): ETGVTQSPTHLIKTRGQQVTLRCSSQSGHNTVSWYQQALGQGPQFIFQYYREEENGRGNFPPRFSGLQFPNYSSELNVNALELDDSALYLCASSVGGPWETQYFGPGTRLLVL.

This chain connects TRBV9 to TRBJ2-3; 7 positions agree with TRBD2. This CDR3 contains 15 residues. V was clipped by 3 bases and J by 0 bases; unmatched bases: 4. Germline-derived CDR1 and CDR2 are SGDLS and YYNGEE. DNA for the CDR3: TGTGCCAGCAGCGCGGGGGGTTCTAGCACAGATACGCAGTATTTT. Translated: CASSAGGSSTDTQYF.

The CDR3 spells CASSLRNRGSTEAFF. The CDR3 nucleotides are TGCGCCAGCAGCCTTAGAAACAGGGGTAGTACTGAAGCTTTCTTT. The rearrangement uses TRBV4-3 and TRBJ1-1, with 7 nucleotides matching TRBD1. With V trimmed by 4 bases and J by 5 bases, 10 bases remained unmatched. This CDR3 is 15 amino acids long. The V gene's germline CDR1 is LGHNA and CDR2 YSLEER.

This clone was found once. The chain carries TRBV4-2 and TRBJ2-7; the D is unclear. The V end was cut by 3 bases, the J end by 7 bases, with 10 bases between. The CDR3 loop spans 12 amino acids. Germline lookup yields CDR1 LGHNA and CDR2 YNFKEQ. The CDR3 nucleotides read TGTGCCAGCAGCCACGACCCCGGGGAGCAGTACTTC. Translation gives CASSHDPGEQYF.

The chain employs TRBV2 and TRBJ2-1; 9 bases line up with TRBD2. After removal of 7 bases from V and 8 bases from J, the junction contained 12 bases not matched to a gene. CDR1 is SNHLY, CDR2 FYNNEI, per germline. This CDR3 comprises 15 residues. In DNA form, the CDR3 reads TGTGCCAGCAAAGTTGGCGGGGGGGCGTTGTATGAGCAGTTCTTC. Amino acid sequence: CASKVGGGALYEQFF. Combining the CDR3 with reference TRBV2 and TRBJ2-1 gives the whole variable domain EPEVTQTPSHQVTQMGQEVILRCVPISNHLYFYWYRQILGQKVEFLVSFYNNEISEKSEIFDDQFSVERPDGSNFTLKIRSTKLEDSAMYFCASKVGGGALYEQFFGPGTRLTVL.

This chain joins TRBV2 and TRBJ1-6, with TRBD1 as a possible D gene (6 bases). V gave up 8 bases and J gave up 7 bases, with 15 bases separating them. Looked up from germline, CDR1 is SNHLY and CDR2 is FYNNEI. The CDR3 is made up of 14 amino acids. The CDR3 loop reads CASGKQGGNSPLHF. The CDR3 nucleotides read TGTGCCAGCGGCAAACAGGGAGGGAATTCACCCCTCCACTTT.

This chain's CDR3 is CASSFGGAQSEQYF. CDR3 nucleotide sequence: TGTGCCAGCAGCTTTGGGGGGGCCCAATCGGAGCAGTACTTC. The V gene is TRBV5-6, the J gene TRBJ2-7; perhaps TRBD2 as D (7 bases). CDR1 is SGHDT and CDR2 is YYEEEE in the germline V gene. V lost 2 bases, J lost 7 bases, and 16 bases lay in between. This CDR3 region has 14 residues.

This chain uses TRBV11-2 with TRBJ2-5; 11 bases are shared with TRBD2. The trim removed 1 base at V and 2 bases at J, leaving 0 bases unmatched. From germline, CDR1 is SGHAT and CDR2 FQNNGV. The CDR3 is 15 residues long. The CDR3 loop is CASSLGLAGQETQYF. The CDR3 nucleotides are TGTGCCAGCAGCTTAGGACTAGCGGGGCAAGAGACCCAGTACTTC.

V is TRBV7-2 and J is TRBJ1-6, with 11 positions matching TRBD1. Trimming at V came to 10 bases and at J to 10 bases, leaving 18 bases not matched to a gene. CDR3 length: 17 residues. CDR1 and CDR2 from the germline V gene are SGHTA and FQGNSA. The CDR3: CATTGTGGDAASSPLHF. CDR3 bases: TGTGCCACCACCGGGACAGGGGGAGACGCCGCTTCATCACCCCTCCACTTT.

CDR3 in amino acids: CASSRGLAGIMYEQYF. The CDR3 DNA follows: TGTGCCAGCAGTCGTGGACTAGCGGGGATAATGTACGAGCAGTACTTC. V and J are TRBV2 and TRBJ2-7, with 12 positions matching TRBD2. CDR1 SNHLY and CDR2 FYNNEI come from the germline V gene. The CDR3 covers 16 residues. V gave up 5 bases and J gave up 4 bases; unmatched junction bases: 9.